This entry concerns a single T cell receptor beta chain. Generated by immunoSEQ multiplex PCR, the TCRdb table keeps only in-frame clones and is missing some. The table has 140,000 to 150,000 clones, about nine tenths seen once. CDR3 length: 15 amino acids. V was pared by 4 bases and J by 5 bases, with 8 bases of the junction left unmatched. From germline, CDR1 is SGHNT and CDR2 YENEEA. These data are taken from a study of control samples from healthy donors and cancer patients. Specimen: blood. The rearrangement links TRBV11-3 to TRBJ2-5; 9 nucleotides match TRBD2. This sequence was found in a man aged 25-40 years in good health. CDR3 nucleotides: TGTGCCAGCAGCTCACTAGCGGGTCACTCGGAGACCCAGTACTTC. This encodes CASSSLAGHSETQYF.